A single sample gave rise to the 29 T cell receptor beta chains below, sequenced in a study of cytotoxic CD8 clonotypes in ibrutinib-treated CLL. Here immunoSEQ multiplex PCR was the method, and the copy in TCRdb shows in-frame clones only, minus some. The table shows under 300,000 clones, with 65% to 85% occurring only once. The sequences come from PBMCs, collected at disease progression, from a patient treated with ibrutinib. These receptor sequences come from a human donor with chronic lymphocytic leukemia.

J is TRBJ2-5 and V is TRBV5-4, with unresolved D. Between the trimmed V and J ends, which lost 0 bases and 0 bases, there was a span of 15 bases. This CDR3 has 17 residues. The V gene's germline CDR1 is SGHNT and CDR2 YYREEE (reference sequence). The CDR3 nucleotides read TGTGCCAGCAGCTTGGCCCAGGTTTCCGATTACCAAGAGACCCAGTACTTC. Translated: CASSLAQVSDYQETQYF. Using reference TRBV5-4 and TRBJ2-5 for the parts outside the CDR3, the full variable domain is ETGVTQSPTHLIKTRGQQVTLRCSSQSGHNTVSWYQQALGQGPQFIFQYYREEENGRGNFPPRFSGLQFPNYSSELNVNALELDDSALYLCASSLAQVSDYQETQYFGPGTRLLVL.

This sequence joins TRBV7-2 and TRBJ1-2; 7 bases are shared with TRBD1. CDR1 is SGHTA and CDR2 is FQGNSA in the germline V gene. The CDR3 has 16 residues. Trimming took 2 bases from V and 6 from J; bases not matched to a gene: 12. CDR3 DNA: TGTGCCAGCAGCTTATCCGTGGCACCCGGGACAGATGGCTACACCTTC. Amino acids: CASSLSVAPGTDGYTF.

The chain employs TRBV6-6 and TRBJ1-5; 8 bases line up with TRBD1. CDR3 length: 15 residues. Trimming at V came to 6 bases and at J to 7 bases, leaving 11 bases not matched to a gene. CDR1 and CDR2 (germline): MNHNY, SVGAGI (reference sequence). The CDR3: CASSTSTGAAQPQHF. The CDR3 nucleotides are TGTGCCAGCAGCACGTCGACAGGGGCCGCGCAGCCCCAGCATTTT.

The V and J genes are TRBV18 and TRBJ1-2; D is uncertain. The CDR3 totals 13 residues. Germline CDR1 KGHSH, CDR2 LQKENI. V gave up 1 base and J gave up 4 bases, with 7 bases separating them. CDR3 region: CASSPQSIYGYTF. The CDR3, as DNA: TGTGCCAGCTCACCACAGTCCATCTATGGCTACACCTTC.

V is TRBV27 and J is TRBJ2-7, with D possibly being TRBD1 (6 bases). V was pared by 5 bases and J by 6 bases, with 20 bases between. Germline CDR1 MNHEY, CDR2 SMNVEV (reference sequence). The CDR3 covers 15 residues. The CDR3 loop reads CASSPLRRGIGEQYF. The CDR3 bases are TGTGCCAGCAGTCCCCTCCGCAGGGGAATTGGCGAGCAGTACTTC.

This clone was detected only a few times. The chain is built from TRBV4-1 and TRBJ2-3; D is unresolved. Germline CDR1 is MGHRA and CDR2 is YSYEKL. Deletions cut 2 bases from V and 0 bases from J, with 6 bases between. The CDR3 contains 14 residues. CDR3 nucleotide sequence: TGCGCCAGCAGCCAACTCGGAAGCACAGATACGCAGTATTTT. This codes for CASSQLGSTDTQYF.

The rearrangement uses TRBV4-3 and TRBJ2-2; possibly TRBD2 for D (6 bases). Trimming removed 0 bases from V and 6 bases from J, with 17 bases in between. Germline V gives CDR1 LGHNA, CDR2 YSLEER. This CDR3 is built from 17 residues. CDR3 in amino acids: CASSQDRGARIPGELFF. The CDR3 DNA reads TGCGCCAGCAGCCAAGATCGCGGGGCGCGTATTCCCGGGGAGCTGTTTTTT.

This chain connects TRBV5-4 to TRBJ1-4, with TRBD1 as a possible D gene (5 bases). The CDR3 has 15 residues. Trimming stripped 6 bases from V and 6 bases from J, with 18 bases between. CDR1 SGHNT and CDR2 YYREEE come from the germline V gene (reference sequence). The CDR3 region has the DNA TGTGCCAGCACCTTTGGTGGGGGAGGTGATGAAAAACTGTTTTTT. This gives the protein CASTFGGGGDEKLFF.

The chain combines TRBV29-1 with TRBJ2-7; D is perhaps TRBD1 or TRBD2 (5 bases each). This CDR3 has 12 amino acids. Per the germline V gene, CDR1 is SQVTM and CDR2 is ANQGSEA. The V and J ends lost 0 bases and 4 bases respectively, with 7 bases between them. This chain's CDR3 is CSVEDREYEQYF. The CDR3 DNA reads TGCAGCGTTGAAGACAGGGAGTACGAGCAGTACTTC.

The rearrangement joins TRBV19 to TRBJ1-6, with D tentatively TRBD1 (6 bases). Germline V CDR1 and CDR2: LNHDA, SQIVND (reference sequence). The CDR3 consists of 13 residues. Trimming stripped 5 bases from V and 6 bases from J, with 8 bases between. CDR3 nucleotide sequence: TGTGCCAGTAGTGGACAGAGTAATTCACCCCTCCACTTT. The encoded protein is CASSGQSNSPLHF.

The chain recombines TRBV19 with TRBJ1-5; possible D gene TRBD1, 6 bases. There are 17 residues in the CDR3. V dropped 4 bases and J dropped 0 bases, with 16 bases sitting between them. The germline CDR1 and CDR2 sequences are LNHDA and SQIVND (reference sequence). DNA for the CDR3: TGTGCCAGTAGTACCAGGGGTGGCGGGTTTAGCAATCAGCCCCAGCATTTT. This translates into CASSTRGGGFSNQPQHF.

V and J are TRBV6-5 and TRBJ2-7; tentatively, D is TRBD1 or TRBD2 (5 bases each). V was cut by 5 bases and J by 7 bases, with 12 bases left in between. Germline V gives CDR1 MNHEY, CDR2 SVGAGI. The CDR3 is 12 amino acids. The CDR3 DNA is TGTGCCAGCAGTAGGGACCGCGTGGAGCAGTACTTC. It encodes CASSRDRVEQYF.

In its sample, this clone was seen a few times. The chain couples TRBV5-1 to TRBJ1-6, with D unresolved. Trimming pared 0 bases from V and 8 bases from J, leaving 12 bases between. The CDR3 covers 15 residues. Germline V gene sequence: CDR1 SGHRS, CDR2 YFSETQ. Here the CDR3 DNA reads TGCGCCAGCAGCTTGGATCCAGGTGCCTATTCACCCCTCCACTTT. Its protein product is CASSLDPGAYSPLHF.

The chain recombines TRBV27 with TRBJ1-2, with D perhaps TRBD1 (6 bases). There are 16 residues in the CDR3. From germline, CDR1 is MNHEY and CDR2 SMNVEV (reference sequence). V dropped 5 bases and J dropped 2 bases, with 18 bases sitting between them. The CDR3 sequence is CASSPQTGQINYGYTF. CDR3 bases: TGTGCCAGCAGTCCCCAGACAGGCCAAATCAACTATGGCTACACCTTC.

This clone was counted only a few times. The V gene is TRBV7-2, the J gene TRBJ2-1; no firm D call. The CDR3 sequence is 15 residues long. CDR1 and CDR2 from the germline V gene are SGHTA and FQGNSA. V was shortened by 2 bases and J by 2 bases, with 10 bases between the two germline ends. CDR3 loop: CASSLMAQPYNEQFF. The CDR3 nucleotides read TGTGCCAGCAGCTTAATGGCGCAACCCTACAATGAGCAGTTCTTC.

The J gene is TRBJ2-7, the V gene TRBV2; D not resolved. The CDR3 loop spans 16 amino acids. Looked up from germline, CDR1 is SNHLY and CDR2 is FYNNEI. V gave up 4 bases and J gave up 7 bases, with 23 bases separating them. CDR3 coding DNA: TGTGCCAGCAGTGTCCCTAGGGCATCAAGTAAAGGAGAGCAGTACTTC. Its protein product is CASSVPRASSKGEQYF.

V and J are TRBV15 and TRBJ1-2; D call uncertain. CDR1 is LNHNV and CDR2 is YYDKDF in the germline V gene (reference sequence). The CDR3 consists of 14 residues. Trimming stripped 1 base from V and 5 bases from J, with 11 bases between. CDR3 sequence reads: CATSRVGSRYGYTF. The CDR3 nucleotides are TGTGCCACCAGCAGAGTTGGGTCTCGGTATGGCTACACCTTC.

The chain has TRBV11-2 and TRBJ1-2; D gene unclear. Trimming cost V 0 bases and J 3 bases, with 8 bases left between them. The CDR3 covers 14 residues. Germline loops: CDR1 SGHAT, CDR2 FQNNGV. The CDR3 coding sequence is TGTGCCAGCAGCTTAGACGACCGATACTATGGCTACACCTTC. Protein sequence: CASSLDDRYYGYTF.

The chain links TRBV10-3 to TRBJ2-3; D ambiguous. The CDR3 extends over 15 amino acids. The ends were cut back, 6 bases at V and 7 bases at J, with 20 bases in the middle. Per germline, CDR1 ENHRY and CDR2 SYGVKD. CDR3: CAIRSTRADDNTQYF. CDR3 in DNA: TGTGCCATCAGATCGACCCGGGCGGACGATAATACGCAGTATTTT.

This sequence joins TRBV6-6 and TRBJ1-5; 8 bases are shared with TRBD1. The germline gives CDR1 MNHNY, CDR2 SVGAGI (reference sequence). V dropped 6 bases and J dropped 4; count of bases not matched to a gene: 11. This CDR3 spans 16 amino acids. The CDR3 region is CASSDYGQGANQPQHF. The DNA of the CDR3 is TGTGCCAGCAGCGACTACGGGCAGGGGGCAAATCAGCCCCAGCATTTT.

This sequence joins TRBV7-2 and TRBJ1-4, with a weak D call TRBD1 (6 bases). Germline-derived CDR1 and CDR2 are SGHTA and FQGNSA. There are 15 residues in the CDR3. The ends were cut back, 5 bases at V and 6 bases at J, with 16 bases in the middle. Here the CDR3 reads CASSLEGGADEKLFF. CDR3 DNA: TGTGCCAGCAGCCTTGAGGGGGGCGCAGATGAAAAACTGTTTTTT.

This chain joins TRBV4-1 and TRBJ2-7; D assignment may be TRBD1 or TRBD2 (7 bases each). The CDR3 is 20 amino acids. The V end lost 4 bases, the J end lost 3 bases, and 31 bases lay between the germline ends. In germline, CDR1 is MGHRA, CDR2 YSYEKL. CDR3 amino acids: CASSRQQGLASGLPHYEQYF. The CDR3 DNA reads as TGCGCCAGCAGCCGGCAACAGGGGTTAGCTAGCGGACTTCCCCACTACGAGCAGTACTTC.

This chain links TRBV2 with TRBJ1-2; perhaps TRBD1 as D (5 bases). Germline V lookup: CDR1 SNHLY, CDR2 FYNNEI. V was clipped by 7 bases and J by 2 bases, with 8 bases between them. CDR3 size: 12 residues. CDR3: CASTQENYGYTF. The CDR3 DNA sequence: TGTGCCAGCACACAGGAGAACTATGGCTACACCTTC.

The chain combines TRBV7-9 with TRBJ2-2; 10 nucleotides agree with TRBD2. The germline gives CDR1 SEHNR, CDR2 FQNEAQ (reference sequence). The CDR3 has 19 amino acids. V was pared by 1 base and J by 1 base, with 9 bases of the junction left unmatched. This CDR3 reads CASSLVRLAGAGNTGELFF. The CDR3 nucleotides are TGTGCCAGCAGCTTAGTTCGGCTAGCGGGGGCCGGGAACACCGGGGAGCTGTTTTTT.

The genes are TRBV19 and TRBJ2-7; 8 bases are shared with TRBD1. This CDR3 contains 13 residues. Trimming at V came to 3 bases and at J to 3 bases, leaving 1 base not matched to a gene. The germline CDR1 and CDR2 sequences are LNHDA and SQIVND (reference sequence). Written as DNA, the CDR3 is TGTGCCAGTAGTATTGGACAGGGCTACGAGCAGTACTTC. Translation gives CASSIGQGYEQYF.

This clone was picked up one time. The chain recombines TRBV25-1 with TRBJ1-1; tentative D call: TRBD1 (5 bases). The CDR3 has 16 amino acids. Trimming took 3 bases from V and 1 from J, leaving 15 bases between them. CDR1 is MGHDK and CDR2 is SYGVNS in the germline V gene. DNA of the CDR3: TGTGCCAGCAGTGATGCGCGGGGAGGGACGAACACTGAAGCTTTCTTT. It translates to CASSDARGGTNTEAFF. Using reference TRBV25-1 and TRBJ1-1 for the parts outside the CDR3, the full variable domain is EADIYQTPRYLVIGTGKKITLECSQTMGHDKMYWYQQDPGMELHLIHYSYGVNSTEKGDLSSESTVSRIRTEHFPLTLESARPSHTSQYLCASSDARGGTNTEAFFGQGTRLTVV.

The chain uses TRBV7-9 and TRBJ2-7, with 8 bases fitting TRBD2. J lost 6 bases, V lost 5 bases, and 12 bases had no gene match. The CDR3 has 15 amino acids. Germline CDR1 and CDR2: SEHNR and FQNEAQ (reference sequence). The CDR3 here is CASSGGASGFIEQYF. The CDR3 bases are TGTGCCAGCAGCGGAGGGGCTAGCGGGTTCATCGAGCAGTACTTC.

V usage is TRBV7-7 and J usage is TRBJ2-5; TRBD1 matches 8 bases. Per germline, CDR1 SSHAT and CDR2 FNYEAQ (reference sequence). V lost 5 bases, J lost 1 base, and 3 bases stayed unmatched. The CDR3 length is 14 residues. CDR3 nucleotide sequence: TGTGCCAGCAGCAAGGGACAGGCCCAAGAGACCCAGTACTTC. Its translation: CASSKGQAQETQYF.

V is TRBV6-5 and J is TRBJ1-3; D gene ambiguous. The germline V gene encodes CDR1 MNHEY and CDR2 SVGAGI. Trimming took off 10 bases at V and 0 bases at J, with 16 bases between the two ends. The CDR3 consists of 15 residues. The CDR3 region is CATSRGRSSGNTIYF. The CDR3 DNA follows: TGTGCCACCTCGAGAGGGCGAAGCTCTGGAAACACCATATATTTT.